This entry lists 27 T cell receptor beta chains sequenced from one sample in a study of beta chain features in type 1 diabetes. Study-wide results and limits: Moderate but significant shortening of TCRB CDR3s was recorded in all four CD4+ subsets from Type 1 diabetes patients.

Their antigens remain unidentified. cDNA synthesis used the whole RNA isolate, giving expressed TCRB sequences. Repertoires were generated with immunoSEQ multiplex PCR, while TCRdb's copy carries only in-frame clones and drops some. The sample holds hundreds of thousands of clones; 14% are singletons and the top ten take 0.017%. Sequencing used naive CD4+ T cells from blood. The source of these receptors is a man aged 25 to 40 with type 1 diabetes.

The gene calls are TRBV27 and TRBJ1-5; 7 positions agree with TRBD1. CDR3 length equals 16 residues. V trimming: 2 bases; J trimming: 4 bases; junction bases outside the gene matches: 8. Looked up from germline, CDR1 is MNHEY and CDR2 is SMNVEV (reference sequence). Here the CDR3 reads CASSLMWTGKNQPQHF. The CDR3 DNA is TGTGCCAGCAGTTTAATGTGGACAGGAAAAAATCAGCCCCAGCATTTT.

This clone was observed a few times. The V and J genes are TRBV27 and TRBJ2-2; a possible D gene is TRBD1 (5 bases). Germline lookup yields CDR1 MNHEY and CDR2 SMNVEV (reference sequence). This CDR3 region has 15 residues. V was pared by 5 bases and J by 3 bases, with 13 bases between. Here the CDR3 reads CASSRRVGDTGELFF. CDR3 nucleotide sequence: TGTGCCAGCAGTCGCAGGGTTGGTGACACCGGGGAGCTGTTTTTT.

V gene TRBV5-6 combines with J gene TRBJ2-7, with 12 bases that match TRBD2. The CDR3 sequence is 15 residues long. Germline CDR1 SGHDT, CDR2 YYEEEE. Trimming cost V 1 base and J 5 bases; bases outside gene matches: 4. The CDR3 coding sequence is TGTGCCAGCAGCTTGTTGACTAGCGGGAGCGACGAGCAGTACTTC. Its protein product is CASSLLTSGSDEQYF.

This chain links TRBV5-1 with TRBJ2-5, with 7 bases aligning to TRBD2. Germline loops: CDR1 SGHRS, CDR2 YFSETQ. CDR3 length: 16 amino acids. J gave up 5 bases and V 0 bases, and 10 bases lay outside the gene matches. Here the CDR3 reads CASSLGFTGGGETQYF. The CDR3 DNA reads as TGCGCCAGCAGCTTGGGTTTCACGGGAGGAGGGGAGACCCAGTACTTC.

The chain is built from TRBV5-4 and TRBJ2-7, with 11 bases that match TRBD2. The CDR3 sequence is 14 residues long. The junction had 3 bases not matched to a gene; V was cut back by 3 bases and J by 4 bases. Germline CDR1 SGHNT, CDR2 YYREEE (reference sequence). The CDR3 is CASSSGLAEYEQYF. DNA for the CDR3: TGTGCCAGCAGCTCGGGACTAGCGGAATACGAGCAGTACTTC.

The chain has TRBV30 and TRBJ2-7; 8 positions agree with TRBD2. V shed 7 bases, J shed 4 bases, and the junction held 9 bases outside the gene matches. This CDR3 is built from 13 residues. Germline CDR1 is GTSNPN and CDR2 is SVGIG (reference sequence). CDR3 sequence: CASLGSGSYEQYF. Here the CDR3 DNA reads TGTGCCTCTTTAGGCAGCGGGAGTTACGAGCAGTACTTC.

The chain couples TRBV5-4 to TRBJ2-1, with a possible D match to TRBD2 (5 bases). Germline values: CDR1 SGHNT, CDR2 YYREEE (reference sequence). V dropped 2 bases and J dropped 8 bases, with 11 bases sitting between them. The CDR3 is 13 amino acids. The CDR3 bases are TGTGCCAGCAGCTTTTCGGGGTCGCATGAGCAGTTCTTC. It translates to CASSFSGSHEQFF. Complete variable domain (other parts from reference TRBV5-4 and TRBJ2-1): ETGVTQSPTHLIKTRGQQVTLRCSSQSGHNTVSWYQQALGQGPQFIFQYYREEENGRGNFPPRFSGLQFPNYSSELNVNALELDDSALYLCASSFSGSHEQFFGPGTRLTVL.

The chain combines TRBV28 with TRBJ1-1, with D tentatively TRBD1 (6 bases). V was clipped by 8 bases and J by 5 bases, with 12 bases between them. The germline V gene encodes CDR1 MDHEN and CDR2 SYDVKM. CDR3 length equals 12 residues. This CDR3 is CASGGARTEAFF. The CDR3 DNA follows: TGTGCCAGCGGGGGGGCGCGTACTGAAGCTTTCTTT. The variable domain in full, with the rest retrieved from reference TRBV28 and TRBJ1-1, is DVKVTQSSRYLVKRTGEKVFLECVQDMDHENMFWYRQDPGLGLRLIYFSYDVKMKEKGDIPEGYSVSREKKERFSLILESASTNQTSMYLCASGGARTEAFFGQGTRLTVV.

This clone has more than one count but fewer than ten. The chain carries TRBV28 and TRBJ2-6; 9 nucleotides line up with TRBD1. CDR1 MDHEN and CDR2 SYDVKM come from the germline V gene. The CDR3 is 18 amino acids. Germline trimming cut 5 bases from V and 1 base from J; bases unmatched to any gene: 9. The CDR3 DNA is TGTGCCAGCAGTCCCTTGGGACAGGGAGCTTCTGGGGCCAACGTCCTGACTTTC. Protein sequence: CASSPLGQGASGANVLTF.

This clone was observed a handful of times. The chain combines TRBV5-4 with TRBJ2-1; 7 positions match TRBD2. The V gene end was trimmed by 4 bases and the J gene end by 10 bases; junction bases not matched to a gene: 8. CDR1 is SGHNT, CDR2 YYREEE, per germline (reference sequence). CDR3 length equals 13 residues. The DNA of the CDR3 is TGTGCCAGCAGCCCCGGACTAGATCGGGAGCAGTTCTTC. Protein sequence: CASSPGLDREQFF. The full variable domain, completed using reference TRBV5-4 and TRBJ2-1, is ETGVTQSPTHLIKTRGQQVTLRCSSQSGHNTVSWYQQALGQGPQFIFQYYREEENGRGNFPPRFSGLQFPNYSSELNVNALELDDSALYLCASSPGLDREQFFGPGTRLTVL.

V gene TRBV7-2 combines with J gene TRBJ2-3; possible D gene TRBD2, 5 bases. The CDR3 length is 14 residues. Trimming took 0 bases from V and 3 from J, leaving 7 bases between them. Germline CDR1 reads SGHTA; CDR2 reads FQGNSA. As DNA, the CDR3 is TGTGCCAGCAGCTTAGCTACGGGAACAGATACGCAGTATTTT. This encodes CASSLATGTDTQYF.

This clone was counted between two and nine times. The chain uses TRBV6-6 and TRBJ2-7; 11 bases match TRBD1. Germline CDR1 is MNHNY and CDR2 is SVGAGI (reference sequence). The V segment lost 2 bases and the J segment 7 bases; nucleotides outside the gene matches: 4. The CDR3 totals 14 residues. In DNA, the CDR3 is TGTGCCAGCAGTTACGCCGGGACAGGGGGGGAGCAGTACTTC. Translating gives CASSYAGTGGEQYF.

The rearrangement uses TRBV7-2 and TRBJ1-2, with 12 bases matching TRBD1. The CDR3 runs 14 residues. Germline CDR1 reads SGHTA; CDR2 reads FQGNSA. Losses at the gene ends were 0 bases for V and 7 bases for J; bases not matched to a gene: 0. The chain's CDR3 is CASSLAGQGAGYTF. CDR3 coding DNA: TGTGCCAGCAGCTTAGCGGGACAGGGGGCTGGCTACACCTTC.

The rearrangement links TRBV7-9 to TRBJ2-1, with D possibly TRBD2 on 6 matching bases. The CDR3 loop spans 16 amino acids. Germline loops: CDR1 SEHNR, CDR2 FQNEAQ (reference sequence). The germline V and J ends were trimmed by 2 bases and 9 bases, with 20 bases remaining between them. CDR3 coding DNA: TGTGCCAGCAGCTTATTAGCATCCGGGAGAGTGAGTGAGCAGTTCTTC. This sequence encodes CASSLLASGRVSEQFF. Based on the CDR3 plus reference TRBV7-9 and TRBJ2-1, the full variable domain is DTGVSQNPRHKITKRGQNVTFRCDPISEHNRLYWYRQTLGQGPEFLTYFQNEAQLEKSRLLSDRFSAERPKGSFSTLEIQRTEQGDSAMYLCASSLLASGRVSEQFFGPGTRLTVL.

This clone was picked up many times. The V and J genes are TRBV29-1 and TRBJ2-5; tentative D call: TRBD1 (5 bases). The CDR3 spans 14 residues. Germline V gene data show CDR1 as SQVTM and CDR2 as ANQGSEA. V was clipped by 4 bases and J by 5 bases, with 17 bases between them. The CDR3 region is CSVAPGPWSETQYF. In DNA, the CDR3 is TGCAGCGTTGCCCCAGGGCCCTGGTCGGAGACCCAGTACTTC.

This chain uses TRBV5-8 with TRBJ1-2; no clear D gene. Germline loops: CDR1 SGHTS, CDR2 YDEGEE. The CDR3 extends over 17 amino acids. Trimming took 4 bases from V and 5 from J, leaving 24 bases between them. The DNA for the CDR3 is TGTGCCAGCAGCCCATTGGCGGGATCTCCTCCTCTTTATGGCTACACCTTC. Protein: CASSPLAGSPPLYGYTF.

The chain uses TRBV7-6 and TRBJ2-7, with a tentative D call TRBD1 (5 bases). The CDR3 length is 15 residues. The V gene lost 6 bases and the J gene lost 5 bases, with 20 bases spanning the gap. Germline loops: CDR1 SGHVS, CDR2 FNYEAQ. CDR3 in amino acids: CASSGAFRAPNEQYF. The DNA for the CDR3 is TGTGCCAGCAGTGGGGCCTTCAGGGCTCCAAACGAGCAGTACTTC.

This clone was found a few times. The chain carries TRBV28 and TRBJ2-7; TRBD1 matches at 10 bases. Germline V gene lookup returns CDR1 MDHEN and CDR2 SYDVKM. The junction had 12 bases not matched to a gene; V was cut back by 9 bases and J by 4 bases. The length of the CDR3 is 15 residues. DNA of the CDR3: TGTGCCAGTAGCCGGACAGGGGGTATAACTTACGAGCAGTACTTC. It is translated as CASSRTGGITYEQYF.

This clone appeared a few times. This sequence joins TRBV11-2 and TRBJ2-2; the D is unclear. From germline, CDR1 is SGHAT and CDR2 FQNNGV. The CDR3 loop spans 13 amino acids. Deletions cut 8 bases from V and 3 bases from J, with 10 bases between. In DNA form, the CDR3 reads TGTGCCAGCGGGCTTCGATACACCGGGGAGCTGTTTTTT. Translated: CASGLRYTGELFF. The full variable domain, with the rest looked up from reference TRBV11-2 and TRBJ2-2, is EAGVAQSPRYKIIEKRQSVAFWCNPISGHATLYWYQQILGQGPKLLIQFQNNGVVDDSQLPKDRFSAERLKGVDSTLKIQPAKLEDSAVYLCASGLRYTGELFFGEGSRLTVL.

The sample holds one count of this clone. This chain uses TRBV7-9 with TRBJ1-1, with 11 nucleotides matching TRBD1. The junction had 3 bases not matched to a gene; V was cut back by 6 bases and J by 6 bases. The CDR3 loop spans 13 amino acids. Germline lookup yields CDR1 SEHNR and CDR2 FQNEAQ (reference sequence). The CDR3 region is CASSEGQGAEAFF. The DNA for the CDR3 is TGTGCCAGCAGTGAGGGACAGGGGGCTGAAGCTTTCTTT.

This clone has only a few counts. CDR3 bases: TGTGCCAGCAGCTTAGTACTAGCGGGGGTCCATGAGCAGTTCTTC. It is translated as CASSLVLAGVHEQFF. V gene TRBV7-6 combines with J gene TRBJ2-1; 11 bases map to TRBD2. The CDR3 spans 15 residues. The V and J ends lost 1 base and 8 bases, in that order; junction bases with no gene match: 4. Germline CDR1 is SGHVS and CDR2 is FNYEAQ.

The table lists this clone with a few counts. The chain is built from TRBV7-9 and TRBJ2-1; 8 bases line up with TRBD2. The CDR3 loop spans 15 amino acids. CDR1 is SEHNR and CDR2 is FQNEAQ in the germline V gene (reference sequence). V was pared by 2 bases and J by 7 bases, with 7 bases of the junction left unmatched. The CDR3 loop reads CASSLIGRGGNEQFF. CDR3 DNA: TGTGCCAGCAGCTTAATCGGGAGGGGGGGAAATGAGCAGTTCTTC.

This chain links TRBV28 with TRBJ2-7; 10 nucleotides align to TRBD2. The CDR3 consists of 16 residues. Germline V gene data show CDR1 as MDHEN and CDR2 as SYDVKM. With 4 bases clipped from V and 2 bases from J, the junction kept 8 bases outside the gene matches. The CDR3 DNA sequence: TGTGCCAGCAGTTCAACCCTCAGCGGGAGGGCCTACGAGCAGTACTTC. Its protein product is CASSSTLSGRAYEQYF.

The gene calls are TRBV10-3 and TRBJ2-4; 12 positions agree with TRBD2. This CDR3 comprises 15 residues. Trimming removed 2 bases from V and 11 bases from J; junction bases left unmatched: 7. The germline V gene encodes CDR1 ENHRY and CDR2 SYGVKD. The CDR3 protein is CAISEALAGGPVQYF. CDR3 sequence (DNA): TGTGCCATCAGTGAGGCCCTAGCGGGAGGGCCTGTTCAGTACTTC.

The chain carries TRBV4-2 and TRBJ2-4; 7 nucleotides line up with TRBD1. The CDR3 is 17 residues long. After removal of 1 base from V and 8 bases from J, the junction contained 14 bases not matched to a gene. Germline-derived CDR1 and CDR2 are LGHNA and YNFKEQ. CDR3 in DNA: TGTGCCAGCAGCCAAGCACCCGGGACAGACGCCTCGTACATTCAGTACTTC. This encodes CASSQAPGTDASYIQYF.

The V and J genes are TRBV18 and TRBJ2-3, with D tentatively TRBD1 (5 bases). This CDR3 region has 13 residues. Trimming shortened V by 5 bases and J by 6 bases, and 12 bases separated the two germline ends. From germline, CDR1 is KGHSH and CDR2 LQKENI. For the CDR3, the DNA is TGTGCCAGCTCATCCGCAGGGTCCGATACGCAGTATTTT. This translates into CASSSAGSDTQYF.

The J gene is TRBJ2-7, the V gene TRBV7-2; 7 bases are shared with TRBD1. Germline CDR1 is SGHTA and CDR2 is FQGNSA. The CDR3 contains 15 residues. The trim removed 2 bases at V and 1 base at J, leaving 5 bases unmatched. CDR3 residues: CASSLIPGQSYEQYF. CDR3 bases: TGTGCCAGCAGCTTAATCCCGGGACAGTCCTACGAGCAGTACTTC.